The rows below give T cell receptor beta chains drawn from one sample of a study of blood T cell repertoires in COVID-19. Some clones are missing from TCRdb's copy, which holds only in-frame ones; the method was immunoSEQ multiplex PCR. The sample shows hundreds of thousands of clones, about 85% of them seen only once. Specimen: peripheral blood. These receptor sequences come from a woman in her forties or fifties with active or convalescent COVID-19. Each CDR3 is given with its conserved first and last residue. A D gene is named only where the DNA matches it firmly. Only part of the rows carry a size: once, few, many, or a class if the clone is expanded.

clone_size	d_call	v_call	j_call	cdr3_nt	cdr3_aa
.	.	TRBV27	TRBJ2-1	TGTGCCAGCAGTTCTCCCGCCGGAGGGGCGGAGGGGCAGTTCTTC	CASSSPAGGAEGQFF
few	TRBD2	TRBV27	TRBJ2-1	TGTGCCAGCAGCCGGCGGGGCGGGAGGGTCCGTTCCTACAATGAGCAGTTCTTC	CASSRRGGRVRSYNEQFF
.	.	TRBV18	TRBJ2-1	TGTGCCAGCTCACCACAGGGACTTGTGGTCAATAGTGAGCAGTTCTTC	CASSPQGLVVNSEQFF
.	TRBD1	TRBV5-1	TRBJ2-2	TGCGCCAGCAGCTCTGGACAGGGGGCGGCCGGGGAGCTGTTTTTT	CASSSGQGAAGELFF
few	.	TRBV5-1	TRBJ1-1	TGCGCCAGCAGCCTGAGAGGGGGAGCTTTTAGTACTGAAGCTTTCTTT	CASSLRGGAFSTEAFF
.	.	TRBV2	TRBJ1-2	TGTGCCAGCAGTGAAAGACAGGAGACGGGCTACACCTTC	CASSERQETGYTF
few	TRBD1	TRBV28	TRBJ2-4	TGTGCCAGCAGCCAAACCGGGACAGGGATCAACATTCAGTACTTC	CASSQTGTGINIQYF
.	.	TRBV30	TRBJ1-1	TGTGCCTGGGGCACTAACACTGAAGCTTTCTTT	CAWGTNTEAFF
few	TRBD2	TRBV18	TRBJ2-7	TGTGCCAGCTCACCTTTCTCGACTAGCGGGGGCGATGGGCAGTACTTC	CASSPFSTSGGDGQYF
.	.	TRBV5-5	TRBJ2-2	TGTGCCAGCAGCTTGGAATGGACTCCCGGGGAGCTGTTTTTT	CASSLEWTPGELFF
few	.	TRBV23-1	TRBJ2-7	TGCGCCAGCAGTCCCCACCTGATAACAGGGACGTTCAGCTCCTACGAGCAGTACTTC	CASSPHLITGTFSSYEQYF
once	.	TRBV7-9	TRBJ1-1	TGTGCCAGCAGCTCAGCCGCGGGGGGCGCCAAGAACACTGAAGCTTTCTTT	CASSSAAGGAKNTEAFF
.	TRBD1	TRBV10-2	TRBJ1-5	TGCGCCAGCAGCGAAGACAGGGGGCCTCAGCCCCAGCATTTT	CASSEDRGPQPQHF
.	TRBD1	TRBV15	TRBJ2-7	TGTGCCACCAGCAGACCTCCCCCGGGACAGGGAAAGCAGTACTTC	CATSRPPPGQGKQYF
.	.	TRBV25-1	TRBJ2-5	TGTGCCAGCAGTGGGGGCTTCCGACAGGCAGACCAAGAGACCCAGTACTTC	CASSGGFRQADQETQYF
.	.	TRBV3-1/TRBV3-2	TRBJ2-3	TGTGCCAGCAGCCAATGGGGGGCGGGAGGCACAGATACGCAGTATTTT	CASSQWGAGGTDTQYF
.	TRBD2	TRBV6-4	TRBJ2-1	TGTGCCAGCATTGCTAGCGGGAGTCCAATTTACAATGAGCAGTTCTTC	CASIASGSPIYNEQFF
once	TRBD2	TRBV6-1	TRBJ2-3	TGTGCCAGCAGTGAACCGGGACTAGGCACAGATACGCAGTATTTT	CASSEPGLGTDTQYF
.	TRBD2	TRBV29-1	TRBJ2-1	TGCAGCCCTAGCGGGAGTACGGATGAGCAGTTCTTC	CSPSGSTDEQFF
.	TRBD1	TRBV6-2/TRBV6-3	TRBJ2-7	TGTGCCAGCAGTACCCCGACAGGGACCTACGAGCAGTACTTC	CASSTPTGTYEQYF
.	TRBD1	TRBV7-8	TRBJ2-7	TGTGCCAGCAGTTGGGACAGGGCCTACGAGCAGTACTTC	CASSWDRAYEQYF
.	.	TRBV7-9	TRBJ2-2	TGTGCCAGCACCGGTCCCGGCGGGAACACCGGGGAGCTGTTTTTT	CASTGPGGNTGELFF
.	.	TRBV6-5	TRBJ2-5	TGTGCCAGCAGTCCCCAACCCACTAGCTTAGAGACCCAGTACTTC	CASSPQPTSLETQYF
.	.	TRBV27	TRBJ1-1	TGTGCCAGCAGAGGAACGGCGGACACTGAAGCTTTCTTT	CASRGTADTEAFF
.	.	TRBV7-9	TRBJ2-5	TGTGCCAGCAGCTTAGCGGGAGGACTCGAGACCCAGTACTTC	CASSLAGGLETQYF
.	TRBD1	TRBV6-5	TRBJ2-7	TGTGCCAGCACCCGACAGGGAAGCTCCTACGAGCAGTACTTC	CASTRQGSSYEQYF
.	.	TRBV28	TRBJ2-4	TGTGCCAGCAGTCCGCTTCTACAGGGCAAGGGCAAAAACATTCAGTACTTC	CASSPLLQGKGKNIQYF
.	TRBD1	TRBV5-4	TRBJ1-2	TGTGCCAGCAGCTTGAGGGACAGACCTAACTATGGCTACACCTTC	CASSLRDRPNYGYTF
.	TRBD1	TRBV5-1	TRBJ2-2	TGCGCCAGCAGCTTGGTAGACAGGGGGACGGCCGGGGAGCTGTTTTTT	CASSLVDRGTAGELFF
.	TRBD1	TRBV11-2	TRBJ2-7	TGTGCCAGCAGCTTAGATCAGGGGGACGAGCAGTACTTC	CASSLDQGDEQYF
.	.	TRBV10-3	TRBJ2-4	TGTGCCATCAGTGCTAGACTAGAAAACATTCAGTACTTC	CAISARLENIQYF
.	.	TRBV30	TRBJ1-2	TGTGCCCGGACAGAGGGAGGTTCTAACTATGGCTACACCTTC	CARTEGGSNYGYTF
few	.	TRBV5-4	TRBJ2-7	TGTGCCAGCAGCTTAGGGGATCAGGGGCCCTACGAGCAGTACTTC	CASSLGDQGPYEQYF
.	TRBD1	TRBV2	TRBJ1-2	TGTGCCAGCAGCGCGACAGGGGGCAACTATGGCTACACCTTC	CASSATGGNYGYTF
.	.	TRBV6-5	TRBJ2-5	TGTGCCACCCGTACCGCGGGACTGAAGACCCAGTACTTC	CATRTAGLKTQYF
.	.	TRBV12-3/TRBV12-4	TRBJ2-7	TGTGCCAGCAGTTGGCAGGCCACCTACGAGCAGTACTTC	CASSWQATYEQYF
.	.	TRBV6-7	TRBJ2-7	TGTGCCAGCAGATCTACGTCCCGGGACACCTCTCGAGAGCAGTACTTC	CASRSTSRDTSREQYF
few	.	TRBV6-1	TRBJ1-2	TGTGCCAGCAGTGAAGGCAGGGTGTATGGCTACACCTTC	CASSEGRVYGYTF
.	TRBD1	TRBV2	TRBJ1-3	TGTGCCAGCAAGGCCCCCAGGGGGTCCGGAAACACCATATATTTT	CASKAPRGSGNTIYF
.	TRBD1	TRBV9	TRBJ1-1	TGTGCCAGCAGCGTCGGACAGGGATTGAACACTGAAGCTTTCTTT	CASSVGQGLNTEAFF
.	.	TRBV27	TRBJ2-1	TGTGCCAGCAGTTTATCGCAGGGCGGCAATGAGCAGTTCTTC	CASSLSQGGNEQFF
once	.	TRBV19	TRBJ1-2	TGTGCCAGTAGTGGGTATGACAGGAGTGGCTACACCTTC	CASSGYDRSGYTF
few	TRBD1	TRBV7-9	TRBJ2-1	TGTGCCAGCAGCTCCGGGACAGGGTCCTACAATGAGCAGTTCTTC	CASSSGTGSYNEQFF
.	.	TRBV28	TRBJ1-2	TGTGCCAGCAGTCCGATCCGGGCAGGGTATAGCTATGGCTACACCTTC	CASSPIRAGYSYGYTF
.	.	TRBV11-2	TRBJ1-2	TGTGCCAGCAGCTTAGACCGCAGGGGAGACTATGGCTACACCTTC	CASSLDRRGDYGYTF
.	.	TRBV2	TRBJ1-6	TGTGCCAGCAGTGAGCGGATCCTGCGGGCCCTCCACTTT	CASSERILRALHF
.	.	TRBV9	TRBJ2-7	TGTGCCAGCAGCCCCCCAGGGTACTACGAGCAGTACTTC	CASSPPGYYEQYF
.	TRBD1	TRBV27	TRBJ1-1	TGTGCCAGCAGTTTAGACCTCCTGGGTAGGGGGCGCCTGGGCACTGAAGCTTTCTTT	CASSLDLLGRGRLGTEAFF
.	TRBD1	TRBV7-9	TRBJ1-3	TGTGCCAGCAGCTTAGGACAGGGGGGAAGAACGGGAAACACCATATATTTT	CASSLGQGGRTGNTIYF
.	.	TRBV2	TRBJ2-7	TGTGCCAGCAGTGAATTCCCAGCCTACGAGCAGTACTTC	CASSEFPAYEQYF
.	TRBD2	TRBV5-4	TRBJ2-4	TGTGCCAGCAGCGCCAGCGGGAGGGCCGAAAACATTCAGTACTTC	CASSASGRAENIQYF
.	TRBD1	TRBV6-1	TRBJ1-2	TGTGCCAGCAGTGAAACACAGGGGGGCTATGGCTACACCTTC	CASSETQGGYGYTF
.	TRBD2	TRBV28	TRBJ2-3	TGTGCAACGGGAGGGAGCACAGATACGCAGTATTTT	CATGGSTDTQYF